These T cell receptor beta chains were read from a single sample in a study of blood T cells in healthy people across ages. TCRdb analysed the 5' RACE reads with MiXCR anew, one entry per CDR3 protein. The sample has over 950,000 distinct CDR3 sequences; roughly 47% are singletons. The sample taken for sequencing was blood. The receptors stem from a woman aged 55-69 years in good health. CDR3s include the opening cysteine and the closing phenylalanine or tryptophan. The order of the fields is J gene, D gene, clone size, V gene, CDR3 protein, CDR3 DNA. D genes are given only for firm matches. Clone size, where shown, is once, few, many, or a class for clones that have expanded.

j_gene: TRBJ2-7
d_gene: .
abundance: .
v_gene: TRBV4-3
CDR3aa: CASSQALIAYEQYF
CDR3nt: TGCGCCAGCAGCCAGGCCCTGATTGCCTACGAGCAGTACTTC

j_gene: TRBJ2-3
d_gene: TRBD1
abundance: .
v_gene: TRBV7-9
CDR3aa: CASRTRTGAATDTQYF
CDR3nt: TGTGCCAGCAGAACCCGGACAGGGGCTGCGACAGATACGCAGTATTTT

j_gene: TRBJ2-7
d_gene: .
abundance: .
v_gene: TRBV4-2
CDR3aa: CASSPLDKPYEQYF
CDR3nt: TGTGCCAGCAGCCCCTTAGACAAGCCCTACGAGCAGTACTTC

j_gene: TRBJ1-1
d_gene: .
abundance: .
v_gene: TRBV30
CDR3aa: CAWSHPGPGVAFF
CDR3nt: TGTGCCTGGAGTCACCCGGGTCCGGGGGTCGCTTTCTTT

j_gene: TRBJ2-4
d_gene: .
abundance: .
v_gene: TRBV5-5
CDR3aa: CASSLEGNSYERYF
CDR3nt: TGTGCCAGCAGCCTTGAGGGGAACTCCTACGAGCGGTACTTC

j_gene: TRBJ2-1
d_gene: TRBD2
abundance: .
v_gene: TRBV4-1
CDR3aa: CASSQPSGSYNEQFF
CDR3nt: TGCGCCAGCAGCCAGCCTAGCGGGAGCTACAATGAGCAGTTCTTC

j_gene: TRBJ2-1
d_gene: TRBD2
abundance: few
v_gene: TRBV5-1
CDR3aa: CASSLDTTSGRRQFF
CDR3nt: TGCGCCAGCAGCTTGGATACGACTAGCGGGAGGCGGCAGTTCTTC

j_gene: TRBJ2-5
d_gene: .
abundance: few
v_gene: TRBV6-1
CDR3aa: CASTTARQHQETQYF
CDR3nt: TGTGCCAGCACTACAGCTAGACAGCACCAAGAGACCCAGTACTTC

j_gene: TRBJ2-7
d_gene: TRBD2
abundance: .
v_gene: TRBV20-1
CDR3aa: CSALAGLGAGKAYEQYF
CDR3nt: TGCAGTGCTTTAGCGGGTCTCGGAGCCGGGAAGGCCTACGAGCAGTACTTC

j_gene: TRBJ2-1
d_gene: .
abundance: .
v_gene: TRBV6-5
CDR3aa: CASISVGVWGNEQFF
CDR3nt: TGTGCCAGCATCTCCGTAGGAGTTTGGGGCAATGAGCAGTTCTTC

j_gene: TRBJ2-1
d_gene: TRBD2
abundance: .
v_gene: TRBV4-2
CDR3aa: CASSQGSGGRLNEQFF
CDR3nt: TGTGCCAGCAGCCAAGGTTCGGGAGGTAGACTCAATGAGCAGTTCTTC

j_gene: TRBJ2-6
d_gene: TRBD2
abundance: .
v_gene: TRBV27
CDR3aa: CASSSRPTGLAGGGANVLTF
CDR3nt: TGTGCCAGCAGTTCGAGACCGACCGGACTAGCGGGAGGTGGGGCCAACGTCCTGACTTTC

j_gene: TRBJ2-1
d_gene: TRBD2
abundance: .
v_gene: TRBV10-3
CDR3aa: CAISESTSGRGGNEQFF
CDR3nt: TGTGCCATCAGTGAGTCTACTAGCGGTAGGGGTGGCAATGAGCAGTTCTTC

j_gene: TRBJ2-1
d_gene: .
abundance: .
v_gene: TRBV4-1
CDR3aa: CASSPGWVVGYNEQFF
CDR3nt: TGCGCCAGCAGCCCTGGTTGGGTCGTAGGGTACAATGAGCAGTTCTTC

j_gene: TRBJ2-5
d_gene: .
abundance: .
v_gene: TRBV5-1
CDR3aa: CASSPSNQETQYF
CDR3nt: TGCGCCAGCAGCCCTTCAAATCAAGAGACCCAGTACTTC

j_gene: TRBJ2-5
d_gene: TRBD2
abundance: few
v_gene: TRBV27
CDR3aa: CASSYSSGEWAETQYF
CDR3nt: TGTGCCAGCAGTTATTCTAGCGGGGAGTGGGCGGAGACCCAGTACTTC

j_gene: TRBJ1-1
d_gene: TRBD1
abundance: .
v_gene: TRBV27
CDR3aa: CASSLLGTGVMNTEAFF
CDR3nt: TGTGCCAGCAGTTTATTGGGGACAGGGGTTATGAACACTGAAGCTTTCTTT

j_gene: TRBJ1-2
d_gene: TRBD1
abundance: once
v_gene: TRBV20-1
CDR3aa: CSARPTGGRYGYTF
CDR3nt: TGCAGTGCTAGACCGACAGGGGGCCGCTATGGCTACACCTTC

j_gene: TRBJ2-7
d_gene: .
abundance: once
v_gene: TRBV7-2
CDR3aa: CASSSVRGEKIQYF
CDR3nt: TGTGCCAGCAGCTCCGTTAGGGGAGAGAAGATCCAGTACTTC

j_gene: TRBJ2-7
d_gene: TRBD1
abundance: .
v_gene: TRBV15
CDR3aa: CATSRTGTGLSYEQYF
CDR3nt: TGTGCCACCAGCAGAACCGGGACAGGGCTCTCCTACGAGCAGTACTTC

j_gene: TRBJ2-3
d_gene: .
abundance: .
v_gene: TRBV18
CDR3aa: CASSTTSTVTDTQYF
CDR3nt: TGTGCCAGCTCAACTACATCGACTGTCACAGATACGCAGTATTTT

j_gene: TRBJ2-1
d_gene: .
abundance: .
v_gene: TRBV30
CDR3aa: CAWTRGDNEQFF
CDR3nt: TGTGCCTGGACACGCGGGGATAATGAGCAGTTCTTC

j_gene: TRBJ2-3
d_gene: TRBD2
abundance: .
v_gene: TRBV4-2
CDR3aa: CASSQSLAEEGDTQYF
CDR3nt: TGTGCCAGCAGCCAGTCTCTAGCGGAGGAGGGAGATACGCAGTATTTT

j_gene: TRBJ1-2
d_gene: TRBD1
abundance: few
v_gene: TRBV7-8
CDR3aa: CASSPLLGTVSYGYTF
CDR3nt: TGTGCCAGCAGCCCCCTCCTCGGGACAGTCAGCTATGGCTACACCTTC

j_gene: TRBJ2-7
d_gene: TRBD2
abundance: .
v_gene: TRBV28
CDR3aa: CASSLWFMKGLAGTNAVEQYF
CDR3nt: TGTGCCAGCAGTCTATGGTTTATGAAGGGACTAGCGGGTACTAACGCCGTCGAGCAGTACTTC

j_gene: TRBJ2-1
d_gene: TRBD1
abundance: many
v_gene: TRBV28
CDR3aa: CASMGTGIDEQFF
CDR3nt: TGTGCCAGCATGGGGACAGGTATCGATGAGCAGTTCTTC

j_gene: TRBJ2-5
d_gene: .
abundance: few
v_gene: TRBV14
CDR3aa: CASSQGIFWRQYF
CDR3nt: TGTGCCAGCAGCCAAGGGATCTTTTGGCGGCAGTACTTC

j_gene: TRBJ2-3
d_gene: .
abundance: .
v_gene: TRBV20-1
CDR3aa: CSAEHETDTQYF
CDR3nt: TGCAGTGCGGAACATGAAACAGATACGCAGTATTTT

j_gene: TRBJ2-3
d_gene: TRBD2
abundance: few
v_gene: TRBV7-2
CDR3aa: CASILAGTAITDTQYF
CDR3nt: TGTGCCAGCATCCTAGCGGGGACAGCTATCACAGATACGCAGTATTTT

j_gene: TRBJ1-5
d_gene: .
abundance: .
v_gene: TRBV28
CDR3aa: CASSSQGSANQPQHF
CDR3nt: TGTGCCAGCAGTTCCCAGGGGTCCGCTAATCAGCCCCAGCATTTT

j_gene: TRBJ2-7
d_gene: .
abundance: .
v_gene: TRBV20-1
CDR3aa: CSARVLDRSYEQYF
CDR3nt: TGCAGTGCTAGGGTCCTAGACAGGTCCTACGAGCAGTACTTC

j_gene: TRBJ1-2
d_gene: .
abundance: few
v_gene: TRBV29-1
CDR3aa: CSVEPGGGYTF
CDR3nt: TGCAGCGTTGAACCCGGTGGTGGCTACACCTTC

j_gene: TRBJ2-7
d_gene: TRBD1
abundance: .
v_gene: TRBV30
CDR3aa: CAWSVTDTGGDEQYF
CDR3nt: TGTGCCTGGAGTGTGACGGATACAGGGGGCGACGAGCAGTACTTC

j_gene: TRBJ2-3
d_gene: .
abundance: .
v_gene: TRBV15
CDR3aa: CATSSRGEQLTDTQYF
CDR3nt: TGTGCCACCAGCAGTAGGGGAGAACAGCTCACAGATACGCAGTATTTT

j_gene: TRBJ2-5
d_gene: .
abundance: .
v_gene: TRBV29-1
CDR3aa: CSGNGPHQETQYF
CDR3nt: TGCAGCGGCAACGGGCCTCACCAAGAGACCCAGTACTTC

j_gene: TRBJ2-3
d_gene: TRBD2
abundance: few
v_gene: TRBV20-1
CDR3aa: CSAHKTGGRTSGSSTDTQYF
CDR3nt: TGCAGTGCACACAAGACGGGGGGTCGGACTAGCGGTTCTAGCACAGATACGCAGTATTTT

j_gene: TRBJ2-2
d_gene: .
abundance: few
v_gene: TRBV7-2
CDR3aa: CASSFGFTGELFF
CDR3nt: TGTGCCAGCAGCTTTGGGTTCACCGGGGAGCTGTTTTTT

j_gene: TRBJ2-1
d_gene: TRBD2
abundance: .
v_gene: TRBV29-1
CDR3aa: CSARGGGRDNEQFF
CDR3nt: TGCAGCGCTAGAGGTGGCGGGAGAGATAATGAGCAGTTCTTC

j_gene: TRBJ1-2
d_gene: .
abundance: few
v_gene: TRBV3-1
CDR3aa: CASSQVNRLTVDGYTF
CDR3nt: TGTGCCAGCAGCCAGGTCAACAGGCTAACAGTGGATGGCTACACCTTC

j_gene: TRBJ2-2
d_gene: .
abundance: .
v_gene: TRBV4-3
CDR3aa: CASSQDNPTGELFF
CDR3nt: TGCGCCAGCAGCCAAGATAACCCCACCGGGGAGCTGTTTTTT

j_gene: TRBJ2-3
d_gene: .
abundance: .
v_gene: TRBV20-1
CDR3aa: CSARDLGRSTDTQYF
CDR3nt: TGCAGTGCTAGAGATCTTGGCAGGTCCACAGATACGCAGTATTTT

j_gene: TRBJ2-5
d_gene: TRBD1
abundance: once
v_gene: TRBV7-9
CDR3aa: CASSIGTGSSQETQYF
CDR3nt: TGTGCCAGCAGTATCGGGACAGGGTCGTCACAAGAGACCCAGTACTTC

j_gene: TRBJ2-7
d_gene: .
abundance: few
v_gene: TRBV7-9
CDR3aa: CASSLLEVSSYEQYF
CDR3nt: TGTGCCAGCAGCTTATTGGAAGTCAGTTCCTACGAGCAGTACTTC

j_gene: TRBJ2-5
d_gene: .
abundance: many
v_gene: TRBV5-5
CDR3aa: CASSFVWTAQETQYF
CDR3nt: TGTGCCAGCAGCTTCGTCTGGACTGCCCAAGAGACCCAGTACTTC

j_gene: TRBJ2-5
d_gene: TRBD1
abundance: few
v_gene: TRBV4-3
CDR3aa: CASSQEFYGTGTQETQYF
CDR3nt: TGCGCCAGCAGCCAAGAGTTTTACGGGACAGGAACTCAAGAGACCCAGTACTTC